This TCR beta chain is from a study of blood T cell dynamics during melanoma immunotherapy. Study as a whole: Metastatic melanoma patients received first-line pembrolizumab or nivolumab plus ipilimumab. Notes on the study in general: The study could not tell melanoma-specific clones from general immune activation.

This table comes from immunoSEQ multiplex PCR, and its TCRdb copy is limited to in-frame clones, with some not included. The data show about 13,000 clones, 89% seen once. The time point was: pre-treatment baseline. Sampling occurred pretreatment (T0) and at week 3 (W3), after cycle one of checkpoint blockade. No patient had earlier systemic cancer treatment, concurrent immunosuppressants, or another active cancer. The V end was cut by 6 bases, the J end by 5 bases, with 22 bases between. The CDR3 totals 16 residues. Germline CDR1 and CDR2: MGHRA and YSYEKL. Note on this clone: Its antigen is unknown.

The sequence derives from a human donor with melanoma. This rearrangement joins TRBV4-1 to TRBJ1-1, with a possible D match to TRBD1 (6 bases). The material was blood, obtained from a patient treated with checkpoint blockade. The CDR3 DNA reads as TGCGCCAGCAGTGGACCTCGGACAGCGGGAGAAACTGAAGCTTTCTTT. Translating it yields CASSGPRTAGETEAFF.